The rows below give T cell receptor beta chains drawn from one sample of a study of tumor-infiltrating lymphocytes in glioblastoma multiforme. Using its own MiXCR run on the multiplex PCR reads, TCRdb lists one record per CDR3 protein. The table shows about 13,000 distinct CDR3 sequences, with 66% occurring only once. Material: brain tumor tissue. The receptors were sampled from a male donor with glioblastoma. The CDR3 runs from the conserved cysteine through the conserved F or W. A D gene is named only where the DNA matches it firmly. Rows give clone size only sometimes, using once, few, many, or a class for an expanded clone.

D gene: TRBD1
V gene: TRBV13
J gene: TRBJ2-2
clone size: many
CDR3 protein: CASSPKTGEDTGELFF
CDR3 DNA: TGTGCCAGCAGCCCAAAGACAGGGGAGGACACCGGGGAGCTGTTTTTT

D gene: NA
V gene: TRBV11-2
J gene: TRBJ2-1
clone size: large
CDR3 protein: CASSLAGSNEQFF
CDR3 DNA: TGTGCCAGCAGCTTGGCAGGGAGCAATGAGCAGTTCTTC

D gene: NA
V gene: TRBV20-1
J gene: TRBJ2-3
clone size: NA
CDR3 protein: CSARSRGMSTDTQYF
CDR3 DNA: TGCAGTGCTAGGTCTAGGGGAATGAGTACAGATACGCAGTATTTT

D gene: NA
V gene: TRBV29-1
J gene: TRBJ1-1
clone size: few
CDR3 protein: CSVRGSEAFF
CDR3 DNA: TGCAGCGTTCGGGGATCTGAAGCTTTCTTT

D gene: TRBD1
V gene: TRBV19
J gene: TRBJ2-1
clone size: once
CDR3 protein: CASIGQGVHNEQFF
CDR3 DNA: TGTGCCAGTATCGGACAGGGCGTACACAATGAGCAGTTCTTC

D gene: NA
V gene: TRBV6-1
J gene: TRBJ2-6
clone size: NA
CDR3 protein: CASSEDNSGANVLTF
CDR3 DNA: TGTGCCAGCAGTGAAGACAACTCTGGGGCCAACGTCCTGACTTTT

D gene: NA
V gene: TRBV20-1
J gene: TRBJ1-1
clone size: NA
CDR3 protein: CSANQAAMITEAFF
CDR3 DNA: TGCAGTGCTAACCAGGCGGCCATGATCACTGAAGCTTTCTTT

D gene: NA
V gene: TRBV11-2
J gene: TRBJ2-7
clone size: NA
CDR3 protein: CASNFSSLVPYEQYF
CDR3 DNA: TGTGCCAGCAACTTCTCTAGCCTAGTACCATACGAGCAGTACTTC

D gene: TRBD2
V gene: TRBV27
J gene: TRBJ2-7
clone size: NA
CDR3 protein: CASSLSFSAWEGGSEQYF
CDR3 DNA: TGTGCCAGCAGTTTATCGTTTTCGGCGTGGGAGGGCGGGAGCGAGCAGTACTTC

D gene: NA
V gene: TRBV19
J gene: TRBJ1-1
clone size: many
CDR3 protein: CASSIPGSTEAFF
CDR3 DNA: TGTGCCAGTAGTATCCCGGGGTCCACTGAAGCTTTCTTT

D gene: NA
V gene: TRBV11-1
J gene: TRBJ2-1
clone size: NA
CDR3 protein: CACSLGVSNNEQFF
CDR3 DNA: TGTGCCTGTAGCTTAGGAGTATCTAACAATGAGCAGTTCTTC

D gene: NA
V gene: TRBV5-1
J gene: TRBJ1-1
clone size: NA
CDR3 protein: CASSLAWDYTEAFF
CDR3 DNA: TGCGCCAGCAGCTTGGCCTGGGATTACACTGAAGCTTTCTTT

D gene: NA
V gene: TRBV10-3
J gene: TRBJ2-7
clone size: NA
CDR3 protein: CAISSRDYEQYF
CDR3 DNA: TGTGCCATCAGTTCCAGGGACTACGAGCAGTACTTC